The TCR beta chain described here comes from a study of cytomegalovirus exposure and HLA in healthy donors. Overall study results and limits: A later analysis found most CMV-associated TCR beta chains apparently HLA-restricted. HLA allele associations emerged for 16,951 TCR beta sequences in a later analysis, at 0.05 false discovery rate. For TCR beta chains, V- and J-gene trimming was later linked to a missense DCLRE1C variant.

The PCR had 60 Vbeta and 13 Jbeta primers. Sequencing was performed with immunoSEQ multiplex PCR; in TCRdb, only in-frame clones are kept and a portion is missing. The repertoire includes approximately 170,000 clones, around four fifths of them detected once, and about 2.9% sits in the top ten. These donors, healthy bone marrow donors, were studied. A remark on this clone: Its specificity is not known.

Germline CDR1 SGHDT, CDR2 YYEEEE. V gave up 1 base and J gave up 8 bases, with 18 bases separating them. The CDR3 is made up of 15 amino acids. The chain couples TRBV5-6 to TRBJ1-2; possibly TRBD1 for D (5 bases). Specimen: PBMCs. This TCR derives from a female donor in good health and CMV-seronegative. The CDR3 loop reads CASSLSYAPGGGYTF. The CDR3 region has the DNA TGTGCCAGCAGCTTGTCTTATGCCCCCGGGGGAGGCTACACCTTC.